This entry is about one TCR beta chain. Authors' processing steps: Amplification with reference gene primers provided the estimates of nucleated cell counts. The table came from immunoSEQ multiplex PCR; TCRdb's copy has only in-frame clones and leaves some out. V and J calls and clone size come straight from that table; D and trimming were deduced from the DNA. Seen here are roughly 260,000 clones, 82% observed once, and the top ten hold about 4.8%. The sample originates from a study of blood T cell repertoires in COVID-19. Study-wide background: Whether acute or convalescent, the COVID-19 samples came from the United States, Italy and Spain. T cells, B-cell-depleted T cells, or PBMCs provided the cDNA or gDNA that served as material.

V lost 5 bases to trimming and J lost 9 bases, with 13 bases between them. This CDR3 has 12 amino acids. Germline assignment: CDR1 MDHEN and CDR2 SYDVKM. The J gene is TRBJ1-1, the V gene TRBV28; D is ambiguous. The receptor's source is a woman between 65 and 79 years old with acute or convalescent COVID-19. The specimen was peripheral blood. The CDR3 region has the DNA TGTGCCAGCAGTCCCCCAGGACTAAAAGCTTTCTTT. Protein: CASSPPGLKAFF.